Included here is one T cell receptor beta chain sequence, with context. What it binds is not known. Described treatment: oral pan-JAK inhibitor, 5-10 mg twice daily. The authors extracted RNA and reverse transcribed it into cDNA as the sequencing template. Sequenced by immunoSEQ multiplex PCR; TCRdb stores in-frame clones only, minus some. In the table there are 170,000 or so clones, about 60% of which are singletons. The record originates from a study of CD8+ T cells in alopecia areata. Whole-study findings and limits: Sequenced scalp T cells also include alphabeta T cells resident in normal skin.

CDR3 length: 12 amino acids. Germline V lookup: CDR1 SGHRS, CDR2 YFSETQ. The V end lost 4 bases, the J end lost 1 base, and 5 bases lay between the germline ends. The source material was CD8+ T cells sorted from blood, sampled at week 24, from a patient treated with tofacitinib. This sequence was found in a human donor with alopecia areata. V is TRBV5-1 and J is TRBJ1-2, with unresolved D. The CDR3 DNA sequence: TGCGCCAGCAGCACAGATAACTATGGCTACACCTTC. This codes for CASSTDNYGYTF. Full variable domain (rest looked up from reference TRBV5-1 and TRBJ1-2): KAGVTQTPRYLIKTRGQQVTLSCSPISGHRSVSWYQQTPGQGLQFLFEYFSETQRNKGNFPGRFSGRQFSNSRSEMNVSTLELGDSALYLCASSTDNYGYTFGSGTRLTVV.